This T cell receptor (beta chain) was found in a study of regulatory T cells in long-lasting Graves disease (dated by TCRdb to 2020 to 2022). Study-level background: Newly diagnosed Graves' disease patients had taken antithyroid drugs for less than 3 months. This study used TCR sequencing and RNA sequencing of peripheral blood to compare persistent Graves' disease patients against newly diagnosed Graves' disease patients. The study was registered as a clinical trial and conducted in China. TCR sequencing covered 13 persistent and approximately 20 newly diagnosed Graves' disease patients, some 33 samples in total.

Sequences SNHLY (CDR1) and FYNNEI (CDR2) are obtained from the germline V gene. The germline V end is reduced by 6 bases and the J end by 2 bases; junction bases left unmatched: 8. Taken from cysteine to phenylalanine, the CDR3 has 15 residues. Only the CDR3 part of the read is kept: 45 bases, read in frame from the first base. The time point label of this sample denotes: newly diagnosed GD, antithyroid drugs for less than 3 months. RNA was extracted from PBMCs in TRIzol for both TCR sequencing and RNA sequencing. The diagnosis of Graves' disease followed American Thyroid Association guidelines. Recruitment of patients was carried out at an endocrinology department in Xi'an, China. Each patient gave about 9.1 milliliters of peripheral blood, collected in an EDTA anticoagulant tube. Ficoll Paque Plus density gradient separation was used to isolate PBMCs, and no further T cell sorting was done. An Agilent 2100 Bioanalyzer and agarose gel were used to assess RNA quality, and a NanoDrop 2000 was used to measure RNA concentration.

Library construction relied on multiplex PCR. TCRdb shows the sequencer as Illumina HiSeq 4000. TCR beta libraries were built with iRepertoire HTBI primers and Arm-PCR amplification of CDR3 regions. Before sequencing, the PCR products underwent gel purification. The study's own analysis went as follows. Gene usage analysis of CDR3 amino acid clonotypes relied on the roughly 60 TRBV and more than twelve TRBJ segments identified across samples. COPE and FqMerger were used to merge filtered high-quality paired reads into contigs. BLAST was used to align contigs to the IMGT TRBV, TRBD and TRBJ reference genes, and CDR3 was defined following IMGT. Clonotypes above 0.1% frequency were classified as highly expanded clones. Shannon entropy served as the measure of repertoire diversity, while the Gini coefficient captured V-J evenness. Public clonotypes were defined as clonotypes shared by more than one individual. TCRdb handled the public reads itself, with Q25 trimming in fastp and clone calling in MiXCR, and kept productive beta chains. Each entry is one CDR3 protein sequence, shown with its most common DNA and genes. The V and J calls follow TCRdb's processing rather than the paper's. In this sample the table shows about 350,000 distinct CDR3 sequences, 16% of which occur a single time. Roughly 27% of the sample lies in the top ten.

This clonotype was seen ten or more times. Its specific antigen is unknown. No much larger clone exists at a distance of one base, and base qualities are not known. Summary of the overall study and its limitations: The study examined only peripheral blood because the primary lesion, thyroid tissue, could not be accessed. Patients with persistent disease shared more public clonotypes (about 3,000) than newly diagnosed patients did (more than 900). Sequencing and analysis were limited to the TCR beta chain. Persistent disease showed preferential use of TRBV28, TRBJ1-2 and TRBJ2-5, whereas newly diagnosed disease favored TRBV20-1 and TRBJ2-1. Lower TCR Shannon entropy and fewer highly expanded clones were observed in persistent Graves' disease patients than in newly diagnosed patients, which suggested clonal expansion. The small sample size was acknowledged by the authors as a limitation that may reduce accuracy.

A further study also used this sample, focusing on T cells in Graves' hyperthyroidism and ophthalmopathy. The second study's authors report: A patient counted as having stable Graves' hyperthyroidism if no progression to ophthalmopathy occurred over 18 months of follow-up. Hyperthyroidism patients were newly diagnosed, with disease duration under 2 months, and aged 18 to 65 years. Any patient with an uncontrolled infection, another autoimmune disease, pregnancy or lactation was excluded. Diagnoses were based on clinical symptoms, serum thyroxine and TRAb, thyroid ultrasound and orbital computed tomography. A first-round RT-PCR of the TCR CDR3 used the HTBI primer set with the Qiagen OneStep RT-PCR kit. Blood samples also contained most of the expanded thyroid clonotypes (frequency above 0.001), which suggests that blood repertoires may reflect thyroid immune responses. In cross-validation, a model built on a 13 V-J signature told ophthalmopathy apart from stable hyperthyroidism with roughly 87% sensitivity and around 83% specificity, and in testing the same model reached 80%/75%. In validation, the model predicted progression to ophthalmopathy with about 71% sensitivity and around 72% specificity, a median of around six months before onset. A discovery cohort of approximately 97 patients, fewer than 50 with Graves' ophthalmopathy and roughly 59 with stable Graves' hyperthyroidism, was used to find distinguishing TCR V-J signatures. An independent validation cohort of under 20 hyperthyroidism patients and about 15 patients who later progressed to ophthalmopathy tested prospective prediction of ophthalmopathy. The approximately 97 discovery patients were randomly divided into training and test sets at a 7:3 ratio. In six Graves' hyperthyroidism patients, the study also compared T-cell repertoires from thyroid tissue with T-cell repertoires from blood. Once sampling was done, hyperthyroidism patients were given methimazole at a starting dose of 30 mg daily, whereas ophthalmopathy patients were given high-dose intravenous methylprednisolone. A second multiplex PCR round built the libraries, followed by size selection and purification. Libraries were sequenced paired-end with 100 bp reads on an Illumina HiSeq2000. SOAPnuke was used to process the raw data, removing reads that contained adapters or uncalled bases, had a mean Phred below 15, or lacked an exact match to the constant primer or identifier. High-quality paired reads were merged using COPE v1.2.5, and each unique nucleotide sequence was defined as a clonotype. Clonotypes were aligned to IMGT TRBV, TRBD and TRBJ reference segments using MiTCR v1.1. The analysis included only V-J combinations with a frequency above 0.0001, which together covered 99.2% of the repertoires. A TCS score was defined as the ratio of F50 (clonal expansion) to E x V (chaos), with BLOSUM62-based TCRdist applied between CDR3 peptides within each V-J. Welch's t-statistics and random forest reduced 450 to 600 V-J features to some 14, which were used in a naive Bayes classifier (R e1071). No statistical method was used to fix the sample size in advance, and group allocation was not hidden from the investigators. The paper reports TCR Vbeta CDR3 sequencing of 140 or so peripheral blood samples: around 45 ophthalmopathy, roughly 80 hyperthyroidism and 17 progressor patients.

This receptor was taken from a man in his forties with Graves disease. Donor details come from another sample of the same person, matched by shared clones. The sequence joins TRBV2 to TRBJ2-7; 9 of the junction bases match TRBD1. This specimen was peripheral blood mononuclear cells (PBMCs), taken at new diagnosis, from a patient treated with antithyroid drugs. The DNA reads TGTGCCAGCAGCGTACCGGGACAGGGAACCTACGAGCAGTACTTC. Translated, this gives CASSVPGQGTYEQYF.